These 12 T cell receptor beta chains were sequenced from one sample in a study of human thymus T cells. Sequencing was performed with immunoSEQ multiplex PCR; in TCRdb, only in-frame clones are kept and a portion is missing. The table shows 54,000 or so clones, with 94% occurring only once. The sample was blood. Receptors were obtained from a boy in the first two years of life with a congenital heart defect but otherwise immunologically healthy.

This chain joins TRBV5-1 and TRBJ2-5, with D possibly TRBD2 on 5 matching bases. The CDR3 has 10 amino acids. The V end was cut by 7 bases, the J end by 4 bases, with 5 bases between. Germline CDR1 is SGHRS and CDR2 is YFSETQ. CDR3 in DNA: TGCGCCAGCGGAGGAGAGACCCAGTACTTC. This gives the protein CASGGETQYF.

This clone has a single count. The V and J genes are TRBV12-5 and TRBJ1-1; 9 bases map to TRBD1. Germline V gene data show CDR1 as LGHNT and CDR2 as FRNRAP. Trimming at V came to 0 bases and at J to 4 bases, leaving 3 bases not matched to a gene. This CDR3 is built from 15 residues. The CDR3 spells CASGLVPTGGTEAFF. The CDR3 coding sequence is TGTGCTAGTGGTTTGGTCCCGACAGGGGGCACTGAAGCTTTCTTT.

The chain has TRBV2 and TRBJ2-7, with 10 bases lining up with TRBD1. J gave up 6 bases and V 5 bases, and 7 bases lay outside the gene matches. CDR3 length: 14 residues. Germline loops: CDR1 SNHLY, CDR2 FYNNEI. In DNA form, the CDR3 reads TGTGCCAGCAGTCGACAGGGGGCGCGTGGCGAGCAGTACTTC. Its translation: CASSRQGARGEQYF.

CDR3 sequence: CASSPGQGGYTF. CDR3 sequence (DNA): TGTGCCAGCAGTCCGGGACAGGGTGGCTACACCTTC. This rearrangement joins TRBV6-5 to TRBJ1-2; 9 nucleotides agree with TRBD1. The germline gives CDR1 MNHEY, CDR2 SVGAGI. The J segment lost 7 bases and the V segment lost 5 bases, leaving 2 bases of the junction unmatched. The CDR3 runs to 12 residues.

The rearrangement uses TRBV5-1 and TRBJ2-1; D possibly uses TRBD1 or TRBD2 (5 bases each). The CDR3 covers 17 residues. Germline V gene lookup returns CDR1 SGHRS and CDR2 YFSETQ. V was pared by 1 base and J by 3 bases, with 17 bases between. CDR3 protein: CASSLYGTLGVYNEQFF. CDR3 coding DNA: TGCGCCAGCAGCTTGTATGGGACGTTAGGAGTCTACAATGAGCAGTTCTTC.

The chain has TRBV6-7 and TRBJ2-3, with D possibly matching TRBD1 (6 bases). TRBV6-7 is an ORF; its function is uncertain. The CDR3 covers 17 residues. Trimming took 3 bases from V and 1 from J, leaving 17 bases between them. The CDR3 sequence: CASSYWAGDEGTDTQYF. Here the CDR3 DNA reads TGTGCCAGCAGTTATTGGGCAGGGGATGAAGGCACAGATACGCAGTATTTT.

CDR3 amino acids: CASSPIALASYEQYF. The CDR3 DNA follows: TGTGCCAGCAGCCCTATCGCTCTAGCCTCCTACGAGCAGTACTTC. The chain links TRBV9 to TRBJ2-7; a weak D match, TRBD2 (5 bases). V was pared by 4 bases and J by 0 bases, with 14 bases between. The CDR3 contains 15 residues. The germline gives CDR1 SGDLS, CDR2 YYNGEE. The entire variable domain, with the rest obtained from reference TRBV9 and TRBJ2-7, is as follows: DSGVTQTPKHLITATGQRVTLRCSPRSGDLSVYWYQQSLDQGLQFLIQYYNGEERAKGNILERFSAQQFPDLHSELNLSSLELGDSALYFCASSPIALASYEQYFGPGTRLTVT.

The chain is built from TRBV28 and TRBJ1-5; no firm D call. The CDR3 is made up of 13 amino acids. Between the trimmed V and J ends, which lost 5 bases and 5 bases, there was a span of 10 bases. From germline, CDR1 is MDHEN and CDR2 SYDVKM. DNA of the CDR3: TGTGCCAGCAGTATCGGACGGGATCAGCCCCAGCATTTT. Translating it yields CASSIGRDQPQHF.

The V gene is TRBV2, the J gene TRBJ1-4; 7 bases align to TRBD1. Germline CDR1 reads SNHLY; CDR2 reads FYNNEI. The CDR3 contains 13 residues. Unmatched junction bases numbered 7, after V lost 10 bases and J lost 5 bases. CDR3 sequence: CATATGNNEKLFF. In DNA form, the CDR3 reads TGTGCCACTGCGACAGGGAACAATGAAAAACTGTTTTTT.

CDR3 amino acids: CASSLVGLDYGYTF. In nucleotides, the CDR3 is TGTGCCAGCAGCTTGGTTGGGCTTGATTATGGCTACACCTTC. The chain couples TRBV5-6 to TRBJ1-2; D not resolved. The CDR3 length is 14 residues. Per germline, CDR1 SGHDT and CDR2 YYEEEE. V was cut by 0 bases and J by 5 bases, with 11 bases left in between.

The chain employs TRBV6-5 and TRBJ1-5, with a weak D call TRBD1 (6 bases). Germline V gives CDR1 MNHEY, CDR2 SVGAGI. The ends were cut back, 0 bases at V and 5 bases at J, with 8 bases in the middle. The CDR3 spans 14 residues. The CDR3 protein is CASSYSGGDQPQHF. The CDR3 nucleotides read TGTGCCAGCAGTTACTCTGGGGGCGATCAGCCCCAGCATTTT.

The V and J genes are TRBV28 and TRBJ2-4; D is unresolved. V shed 8 bases and J shed 4 bases, with 12 bases lying between them. The CDR3 covers 13 residues. From germline, CDR1 is MDHEN and CDR2 SYDVKM. DNA of the CDR3: TGTGCCAGCCAGCCGGGTGGAAAAAACATTCAGTACTTC. Its translation is CASQPGGKNIQYF.